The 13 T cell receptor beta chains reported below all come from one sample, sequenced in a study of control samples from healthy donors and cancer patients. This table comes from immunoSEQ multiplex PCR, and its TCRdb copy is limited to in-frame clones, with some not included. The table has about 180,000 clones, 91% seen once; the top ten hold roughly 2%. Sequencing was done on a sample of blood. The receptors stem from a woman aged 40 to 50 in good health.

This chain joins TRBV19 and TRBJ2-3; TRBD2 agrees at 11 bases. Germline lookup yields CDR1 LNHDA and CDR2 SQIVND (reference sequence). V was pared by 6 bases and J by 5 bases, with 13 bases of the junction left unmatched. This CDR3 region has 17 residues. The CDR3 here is CASSSDPVAGGGDTQYF. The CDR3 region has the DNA TGTGCCAGTAGCTCCGATCCCGTAGCGGGGGGGGGAGATACGCAGTATTTT.

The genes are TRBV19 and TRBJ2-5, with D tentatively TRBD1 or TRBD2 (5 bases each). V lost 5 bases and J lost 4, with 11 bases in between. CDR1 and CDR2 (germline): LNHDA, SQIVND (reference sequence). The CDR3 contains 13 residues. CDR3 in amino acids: CASSEQGPETQYF. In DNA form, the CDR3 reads TGTGCCAGTAGTGAGCAGGGACCAGAGACCCAGTACTTC.

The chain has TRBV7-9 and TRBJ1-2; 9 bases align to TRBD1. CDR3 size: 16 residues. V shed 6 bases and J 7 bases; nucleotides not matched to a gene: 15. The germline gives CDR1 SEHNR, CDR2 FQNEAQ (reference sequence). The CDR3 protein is CASSYSYGTGISGYTF. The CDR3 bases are TGTGCCAGCAGTTACTCTTACGGGACAGGGATTTCTGGCTACACCTTC.

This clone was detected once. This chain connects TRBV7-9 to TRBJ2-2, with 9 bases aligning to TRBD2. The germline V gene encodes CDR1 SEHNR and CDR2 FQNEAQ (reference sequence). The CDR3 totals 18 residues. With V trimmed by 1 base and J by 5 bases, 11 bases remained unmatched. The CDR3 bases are TGTGCCAGCAGCTTAGAGGCCATAGCGGGGGCTGGGACCGGGGAGCTGTTTTTT. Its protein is CASSLEAIAGAGTGELFF.

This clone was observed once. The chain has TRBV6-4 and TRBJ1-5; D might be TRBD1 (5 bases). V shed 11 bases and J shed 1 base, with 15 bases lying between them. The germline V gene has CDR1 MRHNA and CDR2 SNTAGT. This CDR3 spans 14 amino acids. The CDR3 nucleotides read TGTGCCGGATGGCAGGGCCCAAGCAATCAGCCCCAGCATTTT. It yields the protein CAGWQGPSNQPQHF.

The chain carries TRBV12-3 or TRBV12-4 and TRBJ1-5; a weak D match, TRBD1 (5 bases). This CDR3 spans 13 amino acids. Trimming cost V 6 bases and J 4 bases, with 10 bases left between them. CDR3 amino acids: CASREGANQPQHF. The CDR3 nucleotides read TGTGCCAGCAGAGAAGGGGCAAATCAGCCCCAGCATTTT.

The CDR3 sequence is CASTPSMNTGELFF. The DNA of the CDR3 is TGTGCCAGCACCCCCTCGATGAACACCGGGGAGCTGTTTTTT. The chain has TRBV2 and TRBJ2-2; D is ambiguous. The V and J ends lost 7 bases and 1 base respectively, with 10 bases between them. The length of the CDR3 is 14 residues. Per the germline V gene, CDR1 is SNHLY and CDR2 is FYNNEI.

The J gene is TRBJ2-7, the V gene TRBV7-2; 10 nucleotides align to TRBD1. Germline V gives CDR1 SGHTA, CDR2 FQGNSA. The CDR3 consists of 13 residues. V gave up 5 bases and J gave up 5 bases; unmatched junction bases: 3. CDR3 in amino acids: CASSRGQGDEQYF. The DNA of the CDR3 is TGTGCCAGCAGCCGTGGACAGGGGGACGAGCAGTACTTC.

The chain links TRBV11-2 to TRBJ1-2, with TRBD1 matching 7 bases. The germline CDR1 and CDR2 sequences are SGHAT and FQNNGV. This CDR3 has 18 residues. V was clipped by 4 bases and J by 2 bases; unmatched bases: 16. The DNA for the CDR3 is TGTGCCAGCAGCTACCCCCCGGGACAGTACTTTAAAAACTATGGCTACACCTTC. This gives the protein CASSYPPGQYFKNYGYTF.

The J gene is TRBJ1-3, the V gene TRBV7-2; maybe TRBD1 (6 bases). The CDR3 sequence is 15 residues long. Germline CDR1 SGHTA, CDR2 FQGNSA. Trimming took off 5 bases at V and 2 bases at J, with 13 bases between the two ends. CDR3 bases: TGTGCCAGCAGCGCCGAGGGGGTAGCTGGAAACACCATATATTTT. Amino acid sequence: CASSAEGVAGNTIYF.

CDR3 DNA sequence: TGTGCCAGCAGCCCTGAGGGGACTCATTTTTATGGCTACACCTTC. It yields the protein CASSPEGTHFYGYTF. The chain is built from TRBV7-8 and TRBJ1-2, with D tentatively TRBD1 (5 bases). Germline CDR1 reads SGHVS; CDR2 reads FQNEAQ. The V end was cut by 5 bases, the J end by 5 bases, with 18 bases between. This CDR3 is built from 15 residues.

CDR3 nucleotide sequence: TGTGCCAGTAGTGCGACAGGGGTGAATTCACCCCTCCACTTT. As protein: CASSATGVNSPLHF. V gene TRBV19 combines with J gene TRBJ1-6, with 8 bases that match TRBD1. Germline CDR1 LNHDA, CDR2 SQIVND (reference sequence). This CDR3 has 14 residues. Trimming at V came to 5 bases and at J to 7 bases, leaving 4 bases not matched to a gene. The whole variable domain, remainder taken from reference TRBV19 and TRBJ1-6, is DGGITQSPKYLFRKEGQNVTLSCEQNLNHDAMYWYRQDPGQGLRLIYYSQIVNDFQKGDIAEGYSVSREKKESFPLTVTSAQKNPTAFYLCASSATGVNSPLHFGNGTRLTVT.

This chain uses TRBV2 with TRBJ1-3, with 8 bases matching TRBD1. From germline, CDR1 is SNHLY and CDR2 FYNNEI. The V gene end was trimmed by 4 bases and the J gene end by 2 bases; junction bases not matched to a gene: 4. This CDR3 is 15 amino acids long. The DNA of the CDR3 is TGTGCCAGCAGTGGACTACAGGGGGCTGGAAACACCATATATTTT. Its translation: CASSGLQGAGNTIYF.